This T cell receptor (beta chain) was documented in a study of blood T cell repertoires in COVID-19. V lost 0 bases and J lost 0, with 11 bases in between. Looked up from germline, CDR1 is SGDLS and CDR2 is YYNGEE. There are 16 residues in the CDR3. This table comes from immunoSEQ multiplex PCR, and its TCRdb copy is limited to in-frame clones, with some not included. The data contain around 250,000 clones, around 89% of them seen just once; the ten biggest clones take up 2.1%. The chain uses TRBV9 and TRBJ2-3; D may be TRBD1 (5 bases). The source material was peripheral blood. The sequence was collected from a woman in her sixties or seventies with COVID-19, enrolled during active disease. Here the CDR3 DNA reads TGTGCCAGCAGCGTAGCGTCCAGGGCCAGCACAGATACGCAGTATTTT. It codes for CASSVASRASTDTQYF.